The entry below describes one T cell receptor beta chain. This entry comes from a study of cytomegalovirus exposure and HLA in healthy donors. 13 Jbeta primers and 60 Vbeta primers were used for the PCR. Method: immunoSEQ multiplex PCR; TCRdb's copy keeps in-frame clones and lacks some. Its listing shows about 52,000 clones. This CDR3 region has 15 residues. Per the germline V gene, CDR1 is MNHEY and CDR2 is SVGAGI. J gave up 7 bases and V 4 bases, and 7 bases lay outside the gene matches. The chain links TRBV6-5 to TRBJ1-4, with 9 bases matching TRBD1. The clonotype was recovered from a woman aged 60 to 75 in good health and CMV-seropositive. The sample comprised PBMCs. CDR3 amino acids: CASSSPGQGIEKLFF. CDR3 DNA sequence: TGTGCCAGCAGTTCCCCGGGACAGGGTATTGAAAAACTGTTTTTT.